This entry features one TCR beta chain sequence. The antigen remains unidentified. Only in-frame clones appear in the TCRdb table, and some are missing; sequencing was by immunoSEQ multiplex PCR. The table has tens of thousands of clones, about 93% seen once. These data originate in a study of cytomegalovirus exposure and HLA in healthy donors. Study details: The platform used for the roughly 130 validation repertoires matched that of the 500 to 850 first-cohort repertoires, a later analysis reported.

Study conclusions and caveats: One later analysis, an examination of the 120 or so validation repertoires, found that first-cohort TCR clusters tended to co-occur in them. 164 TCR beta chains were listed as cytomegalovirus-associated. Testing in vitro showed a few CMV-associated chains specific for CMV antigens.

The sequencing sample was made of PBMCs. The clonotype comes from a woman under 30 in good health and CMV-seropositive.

The chain's CDR3 is CASMSRGRNTIYF. The CDR3 region has the DNA TGTGCCAGCATGAGCAGGGGAAGAAACACCATATATTTT. The chain recombines TRBV6-5 with TRBJ1-3, with D possibly being TRBD1 (6 bases). V shed 7 bases and J shed 5 bases, with 12 bases lying between them. The CDR3 consists of 13 residues. Per the germline V gene, CDR1 is MNHEY and CDR2 is SVGAGI.